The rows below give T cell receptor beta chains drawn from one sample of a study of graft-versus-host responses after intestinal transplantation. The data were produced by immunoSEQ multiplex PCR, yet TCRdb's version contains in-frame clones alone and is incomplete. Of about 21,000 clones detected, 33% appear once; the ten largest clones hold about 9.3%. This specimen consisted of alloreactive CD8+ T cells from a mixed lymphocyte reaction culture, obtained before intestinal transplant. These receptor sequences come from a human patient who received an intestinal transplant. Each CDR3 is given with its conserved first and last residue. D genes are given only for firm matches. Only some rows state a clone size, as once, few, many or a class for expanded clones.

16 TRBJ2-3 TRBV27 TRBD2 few CASSAEIAGSTDTQYF TGTGCCAGCAGCGCCGAGATAGCGGGGAGCACAGATACGCAGTATTTT
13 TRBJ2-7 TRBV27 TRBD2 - CASSSGASYEQYF TGTGCTAGCTCTAGCGGGGCGTCCTACGAGCAGTACTTC
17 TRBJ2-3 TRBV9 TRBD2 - CASSVPFSGGDPDTQYF TGTGCCAGCAGCGTGCCCTTTAGCGGGGGGGACCCAGATACGCAGTATTTT
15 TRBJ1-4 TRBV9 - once CASSVGGIGNEELFF TGTGCCAGCAGCGTAGGGGGTATTGGGAATGAAGAACTGTTTTTT
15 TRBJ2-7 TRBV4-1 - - CASSQEGRATYEQYF TGCGCCAGCAGCCAAGAGGGAAGGGCGACCTACGAGCAGTACTTC
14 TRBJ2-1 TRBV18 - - CASSPYTGGNEQFF TGTGCCAGCTCACCGTACACAGGAGGAAATGAGCAGTTCTTC
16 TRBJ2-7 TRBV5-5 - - CASSLQGFGLTYEQYF TGTGCCAGCAGCTTGCAGGGGTTCGGCTTAACCTACGAGCAGTACTTC
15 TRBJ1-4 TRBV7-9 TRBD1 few CASSPGFSSGGKLFF TGTGCCAGCAGTCCGGGCTTCTCCTCAGGGGGAAAACTGTTTTTT
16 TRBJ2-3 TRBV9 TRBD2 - CASSVFLAGVGDTQYF TGTGCCAGCAGCGTGTTTCTAGCGGGAGTCGGAGATACGCAGTATTTT
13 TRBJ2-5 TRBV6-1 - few CAGRQEVKETQYF TGTGCCGGCAGACAGGAGGTAAAAGAGACCCAGTACTTC
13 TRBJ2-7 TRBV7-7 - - CASSLGGFHEQYF TGTGCCAGCAGCTTAGGAGGGTTCCACGAGCAGTACTTC
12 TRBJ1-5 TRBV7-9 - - CASSSGYQPQHF TGTGCCAGCAGCTCTGGGTATCAGCCCCAGCATTTT
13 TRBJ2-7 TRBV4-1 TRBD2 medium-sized CASSPGLAYEQYF TGCGCCAGCAGCCCGGGACTAGCCTACGAGCAGTACTTC
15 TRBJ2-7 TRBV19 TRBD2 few CASRFGTSGFYEQYF TGTGCCAGTAGATTCGGGACTAGCGGCTTCTACGAGCAGTACTTC
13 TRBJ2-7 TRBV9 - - CASSGGQSYEQYF TGTGCCAGCAGCGGTGGACAATCCTACGAGCAGTACTTC
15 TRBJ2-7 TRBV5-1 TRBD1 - CASSPGQGEVDEQYF TGCGCCAGCAGCCCAGGACAGGGGGAGGTAGACGAGCAGTACTTC
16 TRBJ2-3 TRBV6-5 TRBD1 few CASSSLGQGNTDTQYF TGTGCCAGCAGTTCCCTCGGACAGGGGAATACAGATACGCAGTATTTT
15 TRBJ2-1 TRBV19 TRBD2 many CASKERGSSYNEQFF TGTGCCAGTAAGGAGCGGGGGAGCTCCTACAATGAGCAGTTCTTC
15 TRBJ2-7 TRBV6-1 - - CASSHGWDDPYEQYF TGTGCCAGCAGCCACGGTTGGGACGATCCCTACGAGCAGTACTTC
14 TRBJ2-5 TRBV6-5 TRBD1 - CASSYYRGQETQYF TGTGCCAGCAGTTACTACAGGGGGCAAGAGACCCAGTACTTC
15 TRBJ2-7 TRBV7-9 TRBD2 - CASSSPSGPREQQYF TGTGCCAGCAGCTCACCCTCGGGACCGCGGGAGCAGCAGTACTTC
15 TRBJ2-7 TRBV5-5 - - CASSQDPGSSYEQYF TGTGCCAGCAGCCAAGATCCAGGGAGCTCCTACGAGCAGTACTTC